This TCR beta chain was sequenced in a study of identifying expanded T cells in peripheral blood. The table came from immunoSEQ multiplex PCR; TCRdb's copy has only in-frame clones and leaves some out. The data contain tens of thousands of clones, around 84% of them singletons. Healthy donors had no documented immune events, such as infections, while sampled. The study, taken as a whole, reports: Over approximately two and four weeks, about 16 and 19 clones changed, versus 1.2 between replicates. Variance in clone template counts between two-week samples significantly increased with total template count across all healthy donors.

Turning to this clone: Its target is unknown.

Sequencing was carried out using blood. The sequence was obtained from a person between 18 and 75 years old in good health.

As DNA, the CDR3 is TGTGCCAGTAGTGTTACAGCAGACACTGAAGCTTTCTTT. This encodes CASSVTADTEAFF. The genes are TRBV19 and TRBJ1-1; no firm D call. The germline V and J ends were trimmed by 5 bases and 3 bases, with 10 bases remaining between them. There are 13 residues in the CDR3. Germline CDR1 and CDR2: LNHDA and SQIVND (reference sequence).